This paragraph covers one T cell receptor beta chain sequence. Full-length variable regions came from constant-region reverse primers plus semi-nested Nested Universal Primer A PCR. TCRdb independently ran MiXCR on the 5' RACE reads; one entry per CDR3 protein. This repertoire shows about 54,000 distinct CDR3 sequences, roughly 18% found once; its top ten account for 2% to 2.5%. The length of the CDR3 is 13 residues. Trimming cost V 4 bases and J 7 bases, with 8 bases left between them. Germline V gene sequence: CDR1 SGHTA, CDR2 FQGTGA. The chain links TRBV7-3 to TRBJ1-6; D not resolved. The sequenced sample was naive CD4+ T cells sorted from blood. The sample's subset: naive CD4+ T cells, CD4+CD45RA+CD25-. This receptor was taken from a female donor with breast cancer. The CDR3 loop is CASSSRPNSPLHF. In DNA form, the CDR3 reads TGTGCCAGCAGCTCCCGCCCCAATTCACCCCTCCACTTT.